This TCR beta chain was found in a study of PD-1 blockade in classical Hodgkin lymphoma. Study context: Patients received nivolumab 3 mg/kg intravenously every 2 weeks. Overall study findings and caveats: A significant rise in TCR diversity was seen by C4D1 for CD4+ cells but not for CD8+ cells. Among the patients, those starting nivolumab under 1 year after ASCT were excluded.

Method: immunoSEQ multiplex PCR; TCRdb's copy keeps in-frame clones and lacks some. The sample includes approximately 19,000 clones, around 90% of them seen just once. The time point was: cycle 4 day 1 (C4D1), after 6 weeks of nivolumab. With no exception, relapse followed autologous stem cell transplantation in all patients, and brentuximab vedotin exposure varied. The study isolated CD8+ T cells from thawed PBMCs by magnetic negative selection. Best response was recorded as complete response, partial response or progressive disease. By share of the sample, this clone is large. The antigen is unknown. The clonotype was recovered from a human donor with classical Hodgkin lymphoma. The sequencing here drew on CD8+ T cells from blood, taken before the fourth cycle of nivolumab.

In nucleotides, the CDR3 is TGTGCCAGCAGCTTGGCGGAAGGCGGCACTGAAGCTTTCTTT. This translates into CASSLAEGGTEAFF. The chain carries TRBV5-8 and TRBJ1-1; unclear D gene. This CDR3 is built from 14 residues. V was shortened by 0 bases and J by 4 bases, with 10 bases between the two germline ends. CDR1 and CDR2 (germline): SGHTS, YDEGEE.